This T cell receptor beta chain emerged from a study of molecular identifiers for immune sequencing clone quantification. As for this clonotype: Antigen specificity is unknown.

Libraries of bulk TCR were made by previously described methods (with listed TCR primers). MiXCR, applied by TCRdb to the PCR reads, yields one record per CDR3 protein. In the table there are roughly 630,000 distinct CDR3 sequences, around 25% of which are singletons. Looked up from germline, CDR1 is SGHDN and CDR2 is FVKESK. The CDR3 contains 15 residues. Trimming shortened V by 1 base and J by 10 bases, and 16 bases separated the two germline ends. Study-level results: The sizes of highly expanded clones could be underestimated when identical TCR molecules share a barcode.

Naive CD8 T cells were sorted as CD8+CD4-CCR7+CD45RA+. The chain uses TRBV14 and TRBJ2-2; a possible D gene is TRBD2 (5 bases). The sequenced sample consisted of naive CD8+ T cells from blood, with Jurkat cell RNA spiked in. Subset in this sample: FACS-sorted CD8+CD4-CCR7+CD45RA+ naive T cells. This TCR was recovered from a human donor in good health. Some libraries in this study had Jurkat cell RNA spiked in. The CDR3 DNA reads as TGTGCCAGCAGCCAAGCCGGAGCGCGGGCCAAGGAGCTGTTTTTT. This codes for CASSQAGARAKELFF. The full variable domain, with the rest looked up from reference TRBV14 and TRBJ2-2, is EAGVTQFPSHSVIEKGQTVTLRCDPISGHDNLYWYRRVMGKEIKFLLHFVKESKQDESGMPNNRFLAERTGGTYSTLKVQPAELEDSGVYFCASSQAGARAKELFFGEGSRLTVL.